The 32 T cell receptor beta chains below all came from one sample that was sequenced in a study of T cells in Graves' hyperthyroidism and ophthalmopathy. RNA transcripts yielded amplified TCR beta CDR3 regions. The HTBI primer set drove a first-round RT-PCR of the TCR CDR3. TCRdb called the multiplex PCR reads again in MiXCR, with one record for every CDR3 protein. The table lists 480,000 or so distinct CDR3 sequences, 35% to 50% of them singletons. The sequenced material came from peripheral blood or thyroid tissue (not recorded which). The receptors shown here come from an adult woman with Graves' disease, either hyperthyroidism or ophthalmopathy (not recorded which).

This clonotype was counted only a few times. This chain joins TRBV25-1 and TRBJ2-3, with 7 bases fitting TRBD2. Trimming at V came to 6 bases and at J to 5 bases, leaving 11 bases not matched to a gene. The V gene's germline CDR1 is MGHDK and CDR2 SYGVNS. This CDR3 contains 15 residues. CDR3 in amino acids: CASRRGGGVGDTQYF. The DNA for the CDR3 is TGTGCCAGCAGGCGTGGGGGGGGAGTTGGAGATACGCAGTATTTT.

This chain joins TRBV7-8 and TRBJ2-7; 9 bases map to TRBD2. The CDR3 length is 14 residues. Germline V lookup: CDR1 SGHVS, CDR2 FQNEAQ. V lost 5 bases, J lost 5 bases, and 7 bases stayed unmatched. CDR3 sequence: CASSQGLAGNEQYF. The CDR3 DNA sequence: TGTGCCAGCAGCCAAGGGCTAGCGGGAAACGAGCAGTACTTC.

This clonotype was seen ten or more times. This sequence joins TRBV20-1 and TRBJ1-2; D not certain. The CDR3 length is 9 residues. Looked up from germline, CDR1 is DFQATT and CDR2 is SNEGSKA (reference sequence). V lost 5 bases, J lost 8 bases, and 6 bases lay in between. The CDR3 region has the DNA TGCAGTGCTCCGGGGGGCTACACCTTC. Its protein is CSAPGGYTF.

This chain connects TRBV7-2 to TRBJ1-1; D perhaps matches TRBD1 (5 bases). Trimming removed 6 bases from V and 10 bases from J, with 18 bases in between. Germline V gene lookup returns CDR1 SGHTA and CDR2 FQGNSA. The CDR3 has 13 amino acids. The CDR3 loop is CASSSKGDFGAFF. CDR3 sequence (DNA): TGTGCCAGCAGTTCAAAAGGGGATTTCGGAGCTTTCTTT.

This clonotype was picked up many times. The chain is built from TRBV20-1 and TRBJ2-7; either TRBD1 or TRBD2 may supply D (5 bases each). Germline V CDR1 and CDR2: DFQATT, SNEGSKA (reference sequence). The CDR3 covers 12 residues. Trimming stripped 3 bases from V and 5 bases from J, with 11 bases between. CDR3 sequence (DNA): TGCAGTGCTAGGCGTTTGGGGGACGAGCAGTACTTC. It encodes CSARRLGDEQYF.

The rearrangement links TRBV7-2 to TRBJ1-3; 11 bases line up with TRBD1. With V trimmed by 4 bases and J by 0 bases, 5 bases remained unmatched. Per the germline V gene, CDR1 is SGHTA and CDR2 is FQGNSA. The CDR3 is made up of 17 amino acids. The CDR3: CASSSRTGGFSGNTIYF. CDR3 sequence (DNA): TGTGCCAGCAGCTCAAGGACAGGGGGCTTCTCTGGAAACACCATATATTTT.

This clonotype has just a few counts. V is TRBV29-1 and J is TRBJ1-2, with 7 bases aligning to TRBD1. Germline loops: CDR1 SQVTM, CDR2 ANQGSEA. The CDR3 is 13 amino acids. J was trimmed by 3 bases and V by 3 bases; bases with no gene match: 4. CDR3 sequence (DNA): TGCAGCGTTGAGGACAGGTTGGACTATGGCTACACCTTC. Residues: CSVEDRLDYGYTF.

V gene TRBV6-2 or TRBV6-3 combines with J gene TRBJ2-7; 7 nucleotides agree with TRBD1. Trimming at V came to 4 bases and at J to 6 bases, leaving 9 bases not matched to a gene. The CDR3 extends over 14 amino acids. Looked up from germline, CDR1 is MNHEY and CDR2 is SVGEGT. This CDR3 is CASSSDRVGREQYF. CDR3 DNA sequence: TGTGCCAGCAGTTCTGACAGGGTAGGTCGCGAGCAGTACTTC.

J is TRBJ1-1 and V is TRBV7-9, with D possibly being TRBD1 (6 bases). The CDR3 has 15 amino acids. V lost 8 bases to trimming and J lost 1 base, with 17 bases between them. Germline assignment: CDR1 SEHNR and CDR2 FQNEAQ (reference sequence). CDR3 sequence: CASGGPNDPNTEAFF. In DNA, the CDR3 is TGTGCCAGCGGGGGCCCAAACGACCCGAACACTGAAGCTTTCTTT.

The table lists this clonotype with many counts. The chain employs TRBV7-3 and TRBJ1-1, with 7 positions matching TRBD1. The CDR3 sequence is 14 residues long. V lost 2 bases, J lost 4 bases, and 4 bases stayed unmatched. Germline CDR1 and CDR2: SGHTA and FQGTGA. CDR3 loop: CASSLRGGGTEAFF. The CDR3 bases are TGTGCCAGCAGCTTACGAGGGGGCGGCACTGAAGCTTTCTTT.

J is TRBJ2-7 and V is TRBV19; 8 nucleotides line up with TRBD2. Germline V gene sequence: CDR1 LNHDA, CDR2 SQIVND (reference sequence). Losses at the gene ends were 5 bases for V and 4 bases for J; bases not matched to a gene: 7. The CDR3 runs 14 residues. CDR3 in DNA: TGTGCCAGTAGTGCAGCGGGAGAGGGTTACGAGCAGTACTTC. The encoded protein is CASSAAGEGYEQYF. The variable domain in full, with the rest retrieved from reference TRBV19 and TRBJ2-7, is DGGITQSPKYLFRKEGQNVTLSCEQNLNHDAMYWYRQDPGQGLRLIYYSQIVNDFQKGDIAEGYSVSREKKESFPLTVTSAQKNPTAFYLCASSAAGEGYEQYFGPGTRLTVT.

This clonotype showed up just a few times. The chain employs TRBV24-1 and TRBJ2-2; 9 nucleotides line up with TRBD2. CDR3 length equals 17 residues. From germline, CDR1 is KGHDR and CDR2 SFDVKD. The V gene end was trimmed by 3 bases and the J gene end by 2 bases; junction bases not matched to a gene: 6. The CDR3 region is CATSDTKTSGNTGELFF. Here the CDR3 DNA reads TGTGCCACCAGTGATACTAAGACTAGCGGAAACACCGGGGAGCTGTTTTTT.

There are a few counts of this clonotype. The chain couples TRBV28 to TRBJ1-1; 8 nucleotides line up with TRBD1. J was trimmed by 0 bases and V by 4 bases; bases with no gene match: 7. The CDR3 contains 16 residues. Germline values: CDR1 MDHEN, CDR2 SYDVKM. The CDR3 region is CASSSHRGMLNTEAFF. The DNA of the CDR3 is TGTGCCAGCAGTTCTCACAGGGGGATGTTGAACACTGAAGCTTTCTTT.

This clonotype has a handful of counts. The chain has TRBV10-3 and TRBJ1-2; D may be TRBD1 (5 bases). The CDR3 is made up of 14 amino acids. Germline V lookup: CDR1 ENHRY, CDR2 SYGVKD. Trimming left V 0 bases short and J 8 bases short, with 13 bases between. In DNA form, the CDR3 reads TGTGCCATCAGTGAGTCGACCGGGGCTGGCGGCTACACCTTC. This codes for CAISESTGAGGYTF.

This clonotype was recorded a few times. A much larger clone lies a single base off, so this may be a read error. The chain has TRBV7-9 and TRBJ2-7; D is possibly TRBD2 (5 bases). CDR1 SEHNR and CDR2 FQNEAQ come from the germline V gene (reference sequence). The V and J ends lost 5 bases and 0 bases respectively, with 5 bases between them. The CDR3 is 12 amino acids. The CDR3 bases are TGTGCCAGCAGCACTAGCTCCTACGAGCAGTACTTC. Translation: CASSTSSYEQYF.

V gene TRBV10-3 combines with J gene TRBJ1-4, with a possible D match to TRBD1 (5 bases). Between the trimmed V and J ends, which lost 2 bases and 10 bases, there was a span of 14 bases. The CDR3 is 14 amino acids. CDR1 and CDR2 (germline): ENHRY, SYGVKD. CDR3 residues: CAISEGGALGKLFF. As DNA, the CDR3 is TGTGCCATCAGTGAGGGAGGGGCGCTTGGAAAACTGTTTTTT.

The chain carries TRBV7-2 and TRBJ1-5, with D uncertain. Germline V lookup: CDR1 SGHTA, CDR2 FQGNSA. The CDR3 has 14 residues. Trimming took off 1 base at V and 7 bases at J, with 11 bases between the two ends. CDR3 region: CASSLEVDGQPQHF. CDR3 nucleotides: TGTGCCAGCAGCTTAGAAGTGGATGGCCAGCCCCAGCATTTT.

This clonotype came up a few times. The chain is built from TRBV28 and TRBJ1-2; D call uncertain. Germline V CDR1 and CDR2: MDHEN, SYDVKM. V lost 6 bases and J lost 2, with 10 bases in between. The length of the CDR3 is 13 residues. The CDR3 protein is CASSQLGNYGYTF. As DNA, the CDR3 is TGTGCCAGCAGCCAACTGGGAAACTATGGCTACACCTTC.

The CDR3 is CASSQGGNFNYGYTF. For the CDR3, the DNA is TGTGCCAGCAGCCAAGGAGGGAATTTTAACTATGGCTACACCTTC. The chain combines TRBV14 with TRBJ1-2; no firm D call. With 1 base removed from V and 1 base from J, the gap between germline ends came to 10 bases. CDR3 length equals 15 residues. Germline loops: CDR1 SGHDN, CDR2 FVKESK.

This clonotype was seen many times. This chain uses TRBV20-1 with TRBJ2-2; 9 bases are a match to TRBD1. In germline, CDR1 is DFQATT, CDR2 SNEGSKA (reference sequence). The CDR3 has 12 amino acids. The CDR3: CGGTGLTGELFF. CDR3 DNA sequence: TGCGGAGGGACAGGGCTCACCGGGGAGCTGTTTTTT.

Ten or more counts support this clonotype. J is TRBJ1-5 and V is TRBV12-3 or TRBV12-4; 7 positions match TRBD1. The CDR3 is 15 amino acids. The junction had 6 bases not matched to a gene; V was cut back by 3 bases and J by 4 bases. CDR3 DNA: TGTGCCAGCAGTTTCCGACAGGGTGGGAATCAGCCCCAGCATTTT. Translated: CASSFRQGGNQPQHF.

This rearrangement joins TRBV7-2 to TRBJ1-4; D uncertain. The CDR3 has 16 residues. V dropped 5 bases and J dropped 6 bases, with 19 bases sitting between them. The germline V gene has CDR1 SGHTA and CDR2 FQGNSA. CDR3 amino acids: CASSEREMGGDEKLFF. In DNA, the CDR3 is TGTGCCAGCAGCGAGCGGGAGATGGGCGGGGATGAAAAACTGTTTTTT. The full variable domain, its missing parts supplied by reference TRBV7-2 and TRBJ1-4, is GAGVSQSPSNKVTEKGKDVELRCDPISGHTALYWYRQSLGQGLEFLIYFQGNSAPDKSGLPSDRFSAERTGGSVSTLTIQRTQQEDSAVYLCASSEREMGGDEKLFFGSGTQLSVL.

V usage is TRBV2 and J usage is TRBJ1-2; the D is unclear. Trimming shortened V by 7 bases and J by 1 base, and 13 bases separated the two germline ends. Germline V CDR1 and CDR2: SNHLY, FYNNEI. The CDR3 totals 14 residues. The CDR3 DNA reads TGTGCCAGCATCCCGGATGGAGGTAACTATGGCTACACCTTC. It is translated as CASIPDGGNYGYTF.

The sample holds a few counts of this clonotype. The CDR3 nucleotides are TGTGCCAGCACTGTGGCCGGGGGGTCACACTATGGCTACACCTTC. Its protein product is CASTVAGGSHYGYTF. The chain couples TRBV11-2 to TRBJ1-2; a weak D match, TRBD1 (5 bases). The germline CDR1 and CDR2 sequences are SGHAT and FQNNGV. Trimming stripped 7 bases from V and 3 bases from J, with 18 bases between. The CDR3 loop spans 15 amino acids.

This clonotype has at least ten counts. This chain links TRBV12-3 or TRBV12-4 with TRBJ1-1; 8 bases fit TRBD1. CDR3 size: 15 residues. V shed 6 bases and J 2 bases; nucleotides not matched to a gene: 8. The CDR3 protein is CASSPGTGGNTEAFF. Written as DNA, the CDR3 is TGTGCCAGCAGCCCTGGGACAGGAGGAAACACTGAAGCTTTCTTT.

This clonotype was seen repeatedly, ten times or more. In nucleotides, the CDR3 is TGTGCCAGCAGTCCCCGGGGGGGGAATTCACCCCTCCACTTT. Encoded protein: CASSPRGGNSPLHF. This chain uses TRBV27 with TRBJ1-6, with D perhaps matching TRBD1 (5 bases). Looked up from germline, CDR1 is MNHEY and CDR2 is SMNVEV (reference sequence). Deletions cut 5 bases from V and 7 bases from J, with 12 bases between. The CDR3 has 14 residues.

The gene calls are TRBV10-3 and TRBJ2-7; perhaps TRBD2 as D (6 bases). From germline, CDR1 is ENHRY and CDR2 SYGVKD. This CDR3 comprises 15 residues. Trimming removed 6 bases from V and 2 bases from J, with 17 bases in between. The CDR3 DNA sequence: TGTGCCATCAGGGGCCGCGGGGACCCAACCTACGAGCAGTACTTC. This translates into CAIRGRGDPTYEQYF.

Comment on this clonotype: The final CDR3 position lacks the conserved phenylalanine or tryptophan, pointing to a likely read error. The rearrangement uses TRBV20-1 and TRBJ2-2, with 9 bases identical to TRBD1. Losses at the gene ends were 6 bases for V and 5 bases for J; bases not matched to a gene: 13. Germline-derived CDR1 and CDR2 are DFQATT and SNEGSKA (reference sequence). The CDR3 spans 16 residues. CDR3 region: CSAPPQGAVSTGELFS. In DNA, the CDR3 is TGCAGTGCGCCCCCACAGGGGGCAGTCTCAACCGGGGAGCTGTTTTCT.

The V call is TRBV9, the J call TRBJ2-5; D remains ambiguous. Per germline, CDR1 SGDLS and CDR2 YYNGEE. The V and J ends lost 4 bases and 14 bases respectively, with 15 bases between them. The CDR3 has 11 residues. CDR3 DNA: TGTGCCAGCAGCCAAGCTGTCGAGGCCTACTTC. It is translated as CASSQAVEAYF.

This clonotype has only a few counts. The chain has TRBV24-1 and TRBJ1-2; tentatively, D is TRBD1 (6 bases). V lost 5 bases and J lost 7, with 13 bases in between. Germline assignment: CDR1 KGHDR and CDR2 SFDVKD. The CDR3 covers 13 residues. CDR3: CATSGIQGAGYTF. The DNA for the CDR3 is TGTGCCACCAGTGGTATACAGGGCGCTGGCTACACCTTC.

The rearrangement uses TRBV10-1 and TRBJ2-3; 10 positions agree with TRBD2. This CDR3 region has 14 residues. Per germline, CDR1 WNHNN and CDR2 SYGVQD (reference sequence). With V trimmed by 4 bases and J by 7 bases, 5 bases remained unmatched. CDR3 sequence reads: CASSATSGMYTQYF. The CDR3 nucleotides are TGCGCCAGCAGTGCCACTAGCGGGATGTATACGCAGTATTTT.

Worth noting for this clonotype: This may stem from a read error, because a much larger clone lies one nucleotide away. The CDR3 reads CASRTAGCDQPHHF. DNA of the CDR3: TGTGCCAGCAGAACCGCAGGGTGCGATCAGCCCCACCATTTT. V gene TRBV6-7 combines with J gene TRBJ1-5; D perhaps matches TRBD1 (5 bases). TRBV6-7 is an ORF; its function is uncertain. This CDR3 region has 14 residues.